This TCR beta chain was recovered during a study of patients and donors after allogeneic stem cell transplantation. Via MiXCR, TCRdb re-called the RT-PCR reads, giving one row per CDR3 protein. The sample yields fewer than 250,000 distinct CDR3 sequences, around an eighth seen once. V was clipped by 5 bases and J by 3 bases, with 14 bases between them. The CDR3 consists of 13 residues. Germline lookup yields CDR1 DFQATT and CDR2 SNEGSKA (reference sequence). Sequences were obtained from blood, either unsorted or a sorted T cell fraction (not recorded which). The receptor's source is a human donor who was either an allogeneic HSCT recipient or a stem cell or donor lymphocyte infusion donor (not recorded which). It is not recorded whose cells these are; they may come from a transplant donor. The chain employs TRBV20-1 and TRBJ2-7, with D possibly matching TRBD1 (6 bases). The CDR3 DNA follows: TGCAGTGCTCATACGGACAGAAACTACGAGCAGTACTTC. Protein sequence: CSAHTDRNYEQYF.